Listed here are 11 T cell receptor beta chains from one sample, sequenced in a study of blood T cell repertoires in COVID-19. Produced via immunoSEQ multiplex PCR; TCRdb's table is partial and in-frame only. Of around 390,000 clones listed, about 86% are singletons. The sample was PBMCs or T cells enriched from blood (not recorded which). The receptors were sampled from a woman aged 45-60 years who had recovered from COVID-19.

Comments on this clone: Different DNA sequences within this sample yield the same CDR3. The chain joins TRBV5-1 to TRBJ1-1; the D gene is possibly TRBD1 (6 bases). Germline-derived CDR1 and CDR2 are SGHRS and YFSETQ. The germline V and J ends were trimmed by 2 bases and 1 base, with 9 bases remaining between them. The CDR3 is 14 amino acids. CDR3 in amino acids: CASSLGQPNTEAFF. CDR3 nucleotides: TGCGCCAGCAGCTTAGGACAGCCGAACACTGAAGCTTTCTTT.

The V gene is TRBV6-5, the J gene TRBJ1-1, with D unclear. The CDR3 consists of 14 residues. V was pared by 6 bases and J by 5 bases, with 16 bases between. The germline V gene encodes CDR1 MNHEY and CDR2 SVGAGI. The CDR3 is CASSVTSVRTEAFF. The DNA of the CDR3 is TGTGCCAGCAGCGTGACATCGGTTCGGACTGAAGCTTTCTTT.

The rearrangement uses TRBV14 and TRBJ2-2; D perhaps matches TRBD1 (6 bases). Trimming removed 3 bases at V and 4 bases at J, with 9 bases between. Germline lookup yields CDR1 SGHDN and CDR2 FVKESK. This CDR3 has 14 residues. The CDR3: CASSHQGSTGELFF. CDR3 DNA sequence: TGTGCCAGCAGCCACCAGGGGAGCACCGGGGAGCTGTTTTTT.

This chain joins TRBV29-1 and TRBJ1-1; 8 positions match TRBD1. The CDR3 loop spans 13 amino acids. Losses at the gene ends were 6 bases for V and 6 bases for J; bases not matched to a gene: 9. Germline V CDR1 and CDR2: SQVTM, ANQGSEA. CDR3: CSVIRRGRAEAFF. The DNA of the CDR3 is TGCAGCGTGATCCGCAGGGGGCGTGCTGAAGCTTTCTTT.

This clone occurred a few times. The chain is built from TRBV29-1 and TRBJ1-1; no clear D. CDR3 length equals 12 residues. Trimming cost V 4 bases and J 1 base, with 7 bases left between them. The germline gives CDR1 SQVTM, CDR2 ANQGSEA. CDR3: CSVGVSNTEAFF. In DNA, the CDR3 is TGCAGCGTTGGCGTCTCGAACACTGAAGCTTTCTTT.

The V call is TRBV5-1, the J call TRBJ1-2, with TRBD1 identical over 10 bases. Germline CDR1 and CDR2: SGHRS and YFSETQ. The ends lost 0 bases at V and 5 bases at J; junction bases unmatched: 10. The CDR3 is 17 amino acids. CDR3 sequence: CASSLAGDRGRGYGYTF. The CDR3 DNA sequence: TGCGCCAGCAGCTTGGCCGGTGACAGGGGGCGCGGGTATGGCTACACCTTC. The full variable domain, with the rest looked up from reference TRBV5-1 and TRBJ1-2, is KAGVTQTPRYLIKTRGQQVTLSCSPISGHRSVSWYQQTPGQGLQFLFEYFSETQRNKGNFPGRFSGRQFSNSRSEMNVSTLELGDSALYLCASSLAGDRGRGYGYTFGSGTRLTVV.

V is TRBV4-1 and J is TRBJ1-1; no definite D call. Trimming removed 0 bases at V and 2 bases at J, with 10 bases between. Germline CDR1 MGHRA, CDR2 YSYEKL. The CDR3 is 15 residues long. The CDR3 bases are TGCGCCAGCAGCCAAGAGTTCGCAGTCAACACTGAAGCTTTCTTT. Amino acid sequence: CASSQEFAVNTEAFF.

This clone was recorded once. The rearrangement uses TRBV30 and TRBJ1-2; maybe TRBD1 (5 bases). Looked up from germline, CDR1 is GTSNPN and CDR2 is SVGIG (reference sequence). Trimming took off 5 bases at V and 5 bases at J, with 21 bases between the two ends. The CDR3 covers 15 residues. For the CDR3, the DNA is TGTGCCTGGTCCCTTGATGGCGGGACGGAATATGGCTACACCTTC. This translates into CAWSLDGGTEYGYTF.

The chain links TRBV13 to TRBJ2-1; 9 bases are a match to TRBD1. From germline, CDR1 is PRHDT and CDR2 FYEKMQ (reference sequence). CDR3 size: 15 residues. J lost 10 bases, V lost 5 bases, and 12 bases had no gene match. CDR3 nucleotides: TGTGCCAGCAGCCAGACGGGACAGGGAGGTCAAGAGCAGTTCTTC. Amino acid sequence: CASSQTGQGGQEQFF.

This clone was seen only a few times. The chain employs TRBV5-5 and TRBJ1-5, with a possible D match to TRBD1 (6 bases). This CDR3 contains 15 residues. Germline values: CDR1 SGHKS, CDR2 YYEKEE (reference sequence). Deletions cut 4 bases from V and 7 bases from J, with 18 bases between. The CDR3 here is CASSLRDTREQPQHF. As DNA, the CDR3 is TGTGCCAGCAGCCTCCGGGACACCCGGGAACAGCCCCAGCATTTT.

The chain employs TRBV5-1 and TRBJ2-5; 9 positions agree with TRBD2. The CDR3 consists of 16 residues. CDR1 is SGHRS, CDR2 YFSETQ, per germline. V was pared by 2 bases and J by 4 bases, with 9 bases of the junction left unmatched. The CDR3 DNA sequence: TGCGCCAGCAGCTTCGAAACGGCGGGGGGGTCAGAGACCCAGTACTTC. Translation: CASSFETAGGSETQYF.